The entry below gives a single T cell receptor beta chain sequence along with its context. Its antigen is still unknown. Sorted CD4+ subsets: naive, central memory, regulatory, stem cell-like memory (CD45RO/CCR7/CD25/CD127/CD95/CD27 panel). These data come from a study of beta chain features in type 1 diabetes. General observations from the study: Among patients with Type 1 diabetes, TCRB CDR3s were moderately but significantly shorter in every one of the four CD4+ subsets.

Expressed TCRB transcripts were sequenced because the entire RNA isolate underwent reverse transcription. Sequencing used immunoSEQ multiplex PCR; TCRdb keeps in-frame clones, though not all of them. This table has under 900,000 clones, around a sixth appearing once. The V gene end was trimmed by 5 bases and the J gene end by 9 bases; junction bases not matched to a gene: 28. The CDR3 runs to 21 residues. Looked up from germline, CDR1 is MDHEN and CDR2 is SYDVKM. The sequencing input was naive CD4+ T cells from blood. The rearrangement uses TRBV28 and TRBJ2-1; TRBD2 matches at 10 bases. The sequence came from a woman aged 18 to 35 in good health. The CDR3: CASSPYHLSLPAGGFSGEQFF. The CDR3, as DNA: TGTGCCAGCAGTCCTTATCACCTCTCTCTCCCAGCGGGAGGGTTTAGCGGTGAGCAGTTCTTC. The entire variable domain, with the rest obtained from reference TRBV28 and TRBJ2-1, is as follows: DVKVTQSSRYLVKRTGEKVFLECVQDMDHENMFWYRQDPGLGLRLIYFSYDVKMKEKGDIPEGYSVSREKKERFSLILESASTNQTSMYLCASSPYHLSLPAGGFSGEQFFGPGTRLTVL.